Presented here are 5 T cell receptor beta chains from one specimen sequenced in a study of T cells in Graves' hyperthyroidism and ophthalmopathy. From RNA transcripts, TCR beta CDR3 regions were amplified. A first-round RT-PCR of the TCR CDR3 used the HTBI primer set. TCRdb reanalysed the multiplex PCR reads using MiXCR and keeps one entry per CDR3 protein. This table has some 620,000 distinct CDR3 sequences, about 16% appearing once. The sample was blood. All receptors derive from a woman younger than 45 with Graves' hyperthyroidism.

This clonotype was recorded at least ten times. This rearrangement joins TRBV20-1 to TRBJ1-2; D is unresolved. V lost 7 bases, J lost 0 bases, and 21 bases lay in between. The CDR3 is 16 amino acids. Germline CDR1 reads DFQATT; CDR2 reads SNEGSKA (reference sequence). CDR3 sequence reads: CSVRSSPQPANYGYTF. The CDR3 DNA sequence: TGCAGTGTCAGGTCTTCACCGCAACCTGCTAACTATGGCTACACCTTC.

The V and J genes are TRBV11-2 and TRBJ2-7; 9 bases are a match to TRBD1. V shed 5 bases and J 5 bases; nucleotides not matched to a gene: 10. This CDR3 comprises 15 residues. Germline V gives CDR1 SGHAT, CDR2 FQNNGV. The CDR3 DNA is TGTGCCAGCAGCCCCGGGACAGGGAAGGTCCACGAGCAGTACTTC. Translating gives CASSPGTGKVHEQYF.

The chain carries TRBV7-9 and TRBJ1-2; 8 nucleotides align to TRBD1. The CDR3 contains 13 residues. Losses at the gene ends were 6 bases for V and 6 bases for J; bases not matched to a gene: 6. Germline V CDR1 and CDR2: SEHNR, FQNEAQ (reference sequence). In nucleotides, the CDR3 is TGTGCCAGCAGGACAGGGGTGGGGCATGGCTACACCTTC. Protein: CASRTGVGHGYTF.

The CDR3 protein is CASSIRDRGLNEQFF. CDR3 in DNA: TGTGCCAGCAGCATCCGGGACAGGGGGCTAAATGAGCAGTTCTTC. The chain combines TRBV7-9 with TRBJ2-1; TRBD1 aligns across 12 bases. Germline CDR1 is SEHNR and CDR2 is FQNEAQ (reference sequence). This CDR3 region has 15 residues. Trimming removed 5 bases from V and 7 bases from J; junction bases left unmatched: 6.

This clonotype was counted once. The gene calls are TRBV19 and TRBJ2-1; D uncertain. V lost 4 bases and J lost 9, with 10 bases in between. The CDR3 is 12 amino acids. CDR1 LNHDA and CDR2 SQIVND come from the germline V gene (reference sequence). The DNA for the CDR3 is TGTGCCAGTAGTACCTACTCGGCTGAGCAGTTCTTC. Its translation is CASSTYSAEQFF.